A selection of T cell receptor beta chains follows, all from one sample in a study of T cell changes during pregnancy in multiple sclerosis. Using immunoSEQ multiplex PCR, the repertoire was profiled, and TCRdb retains in-frame clones only, with some absent. This sample has tens of thousands of clones, with around 93% found just once. Material: CD4+ T cells from peripheral blood mononuclear cells, obtained in the third trimester of pregnancy. These receptors all come from a female donor with multiple sclerosis, enrolled in a pregnancy study. Both conserved end residues are part of each CDR3. The D gene is left open where the match is weak.

d_gene: TRBD1
j_gene: TRBJ2-7
v_gene: TRBV5-1
CDR3aa: CASRLDREFRYEQYF

d_gene: TRBD2
j_gene: TRBJ2-1
v_gene: TRBV10-3
CDR3aa: CATAGTSGRSEQFF

d_gene: NA
j_gene: TRBJ2-3
v_gene: TRBV7-2
CDR3aa: CASSLQGLGTDTQYF

d_gene: NA
j_gene: TRBJ2-5
v_gene: TRBV5-1
CDR3aa: CASSADSLETQYF

d_gene: TRBD1
j_gene: TRBJ2-1
v_gene: TRBV4-3
CDR3aa: CASSQGFDRALNEQFF

d_gene: NA
j_gene: TRBJ2-1
v_gene: TRBV11-2
CDR3aa: CASSPIRGSSYNEQFF

d_gene: NA
j_gene: TRBJ1-4
v_gene: TRBV6-1
CDR3aa: CASSATSEKLFF

d_gene: NA
j_gene: TRBJ1-3
v_gene: TRBV7-2
CDR3aa: CASSLDRPSGNTIYF

d_gene: TRBD1
j_gene: TRBJ2-7
v_gene: TRBV18
CDR3aa: CASSAGQGIRAYEQYF

d_gene: TRBD1
j_gene: TRBJ1-2
v_gene: TRBV13
CDR3aa: CASSTPRTGEINYGYTF

d_gene: NA
j_gene: TRBJ1-1
v_gene: TRBV23-1
CDR3aa: CASSQAGQGATEAFF

d_gene: NA
j_gene: TRBJ2-3
v_gene: TRBV11-2
CDR3aa: CASSLGGRGRADTQYF

d_gene: NA
j_gene: TRBJ1-3
v_gene: TRBV5-1
CDR3aa: CASSLGQGRSGNTIYF

d_gene: NA
j_gene: TRBJ2-7
v_gene: TRBV21-1
CDR3aa: CASSIRDRGGEQYF

d_gene: NA
j_gene: TRBJ2-1
v_gene: TRBV29-1
CDR3aa: CSVDDREGRENEQFF

d_gene: NA
j_gene: TRBJ2-1
v_gene: TRBV5-1
CDR3aa: CASSLTSRLGNEQFF

d_gene: NA
j_gene: TRBJ1-2
v_gene: TRBV28
CDR3aa: CASSLETGEGGYTF

d_gene: NA
j_gene: TRBJ1-2
v_gene: TRBV7-6
CDR3aa: CASSWGVGYGYTF

d_gene: NA
j_gene: TRBJ1-2
v_gene: TRBV10-1
CDR3aa: CASSPGTNYGYTF

d_gene: NA
j_gene: TRBJ2-5
v_gene: TRBV4-1
CDR3aa: CASSQELGGGTSLRETQYF

d_gene: NA
j_gene: TRBJ1-1
v_gene: TRBV2
CDR3aa: CASRNQDYTEAFF

d_gene: TRBD1
j_gene: TRBJ1-4
v_gene: TRBV5-1
CDR3aa: CASSLDREGEKLFF

d_gene: NA
j_gene: TRBJ1-5
v_gene: TRBV28
CDR3aa: CASRIPGSQPQHF

d_gene: NA
j_gene: TRBJ1-3
v_gene: TRBV28
CDR3aa: CASSFPGMNTIYF

d_gene: TRBD1
j_gene: TRBJ1-1
v_gene: TRBV9
CDR3aa: CASSVGTQGAQAFF

d_gene: TRBD2
j_gene: TRBJ2-3
v_gene: TRBV5-4
CDR3aa: CASSRGGTSGRDTQYF

d_gene: TRBD1
j_gene: TRBJ1-1
v_gene: TRBV5-4
CDR3aa: CASSHRQGGTEAFF

d_gene: NA
j_gene: TRBJ1-6
v_gene: TRBV2
CDR3aa: CASSENSGASPLHF

d_gene: TRBD2
j_gene: TRBJ2-3
v_gene: TRBV6-6
CDR3aa: CASSPGGEGRTQYF

d_gene: NA
j_gene: TRBJ2-5
v_gene: TRBV5-4
CDR3aa: CASSPTVQETQYF

d_gene: TRBD2
j_gene: TRBJ2-2
v_gene: TRBV2
CDR3aa: CATSGTSGNTGELFF

d_gene: NA
j_gene: TRBJ2-7
v_gene: TRBV15
CDR3aa: CATSRERQGGYEQYF

d_gene: TRBD2
j_gene: TRBJ2-5
v_gene: TRBV4-1
CDR3aa: CASSQDGTGLAINQETQYF

d_gene: NA
j_gene: TRBJ2-7
v_gene: TRBV21-1
CDR3aa: CASSITGAPPSYEQYF

d_gene: TRBD1
j_gene: TRBJ1-2
v_gene: TRBV18
CDR3aa: CASSRTTAGGNYGYTF

d_gene: NA
j_gene: TRBJ1-3
v_gene: TRBV6-5
CDR3aa: CASSYSPGSGNTIYF

d_gene: TRBD2
j_gene: TRBJ2-1
v_gene: TRBV30
CDR3aa: CAWSGTSGYNEQFF

d_gene: NA
j_gene: TRBJ1-1
v_gene: TRBV29-1
CDR3aa: CSVDPRDTEAFF

d_gene: TRBD2
j_gene: TRBJ2-1
v_gene: TRBV7-9
CDR3aa: CASSLEGLVIGAGNEQFF

d_gene: TRBD2
j_gene: TRBJ2-1
v_gene: TRBV27
CDR3aa: CASRPAGLLGSSYNEQFF

d_gene: TRBD1
j_gene: TRBJ1-6
v_gene: TRBV11-2
CDR3aa: CASSYGTGKNSPLHF